This T cell receptor beta chain comes out of a study of molecular identifiers for immune sequencing clone quantification. TCRdb re-called the PCR reads through MiXCR, storing one row per CDR3 protein. This table has more than 450,000 distinct CDR3 sequences, about a fifth appearing once. Notes on this clonotype: Sequence at one end of the junction differs from germline and may be a read error.

CDR3 length equals 16 residues. CDR1 and CDR2 from the germline V gene are MNHEY and SVGEGT. The sample consisted of naive CD8+ T cells from blood, with Jurkat cell RNA spiked in. The subset: FACS-sorted CD8+CD4-CCR7+CD45RA+ naive T cells. The V call is TRBV6-2 or TRBV6-3, the J call TRBJ2-1, with 11 bases identical to TRBD2. This sequence originates from a human donor in good health. Some libraries in this study had Jurkat cell RNA spiked in. CDR3 loop: CASSFPLAGGYSEQFF. In DNA, the CDR3 is TGTGCCAGCAGTTTTCCCCTAGCGGGGGGATACAGTGAGCAGTTCTTC.